In this sample, the clone carrying this TCR beta chain turned up many times. Germline V gene data show CDR1 as LGHNA and CDR2 as YSLEER. The CDR3 sequence is 16 residues long. Trimming took 0 bases from V and 4 from J, leaving 13 bases between them. Each CDR3 protein is one row after TCRdb ran MiXCR on the 5' RACE reads. The repertoire holds hundreds of thousands of distinct CDR3 sequences, with approximately 6% as singletons. The data were taken from a study of identical twins. This receptor was identified in a man aged 18 to 29 in good health. Input material: naive T cells sorted from blood. The chain has TRBV4-3 and TRBJ2-1; D is tentatively TRBD1 or TRBD2 (5 bases each). The CDR3 DNA is TGCGCCAGCAGCCAAGATAGGGGAACGGGATACAATGAGCAGTTCTTC. Translated, it gives CASSQDRGTGYNEQFF.